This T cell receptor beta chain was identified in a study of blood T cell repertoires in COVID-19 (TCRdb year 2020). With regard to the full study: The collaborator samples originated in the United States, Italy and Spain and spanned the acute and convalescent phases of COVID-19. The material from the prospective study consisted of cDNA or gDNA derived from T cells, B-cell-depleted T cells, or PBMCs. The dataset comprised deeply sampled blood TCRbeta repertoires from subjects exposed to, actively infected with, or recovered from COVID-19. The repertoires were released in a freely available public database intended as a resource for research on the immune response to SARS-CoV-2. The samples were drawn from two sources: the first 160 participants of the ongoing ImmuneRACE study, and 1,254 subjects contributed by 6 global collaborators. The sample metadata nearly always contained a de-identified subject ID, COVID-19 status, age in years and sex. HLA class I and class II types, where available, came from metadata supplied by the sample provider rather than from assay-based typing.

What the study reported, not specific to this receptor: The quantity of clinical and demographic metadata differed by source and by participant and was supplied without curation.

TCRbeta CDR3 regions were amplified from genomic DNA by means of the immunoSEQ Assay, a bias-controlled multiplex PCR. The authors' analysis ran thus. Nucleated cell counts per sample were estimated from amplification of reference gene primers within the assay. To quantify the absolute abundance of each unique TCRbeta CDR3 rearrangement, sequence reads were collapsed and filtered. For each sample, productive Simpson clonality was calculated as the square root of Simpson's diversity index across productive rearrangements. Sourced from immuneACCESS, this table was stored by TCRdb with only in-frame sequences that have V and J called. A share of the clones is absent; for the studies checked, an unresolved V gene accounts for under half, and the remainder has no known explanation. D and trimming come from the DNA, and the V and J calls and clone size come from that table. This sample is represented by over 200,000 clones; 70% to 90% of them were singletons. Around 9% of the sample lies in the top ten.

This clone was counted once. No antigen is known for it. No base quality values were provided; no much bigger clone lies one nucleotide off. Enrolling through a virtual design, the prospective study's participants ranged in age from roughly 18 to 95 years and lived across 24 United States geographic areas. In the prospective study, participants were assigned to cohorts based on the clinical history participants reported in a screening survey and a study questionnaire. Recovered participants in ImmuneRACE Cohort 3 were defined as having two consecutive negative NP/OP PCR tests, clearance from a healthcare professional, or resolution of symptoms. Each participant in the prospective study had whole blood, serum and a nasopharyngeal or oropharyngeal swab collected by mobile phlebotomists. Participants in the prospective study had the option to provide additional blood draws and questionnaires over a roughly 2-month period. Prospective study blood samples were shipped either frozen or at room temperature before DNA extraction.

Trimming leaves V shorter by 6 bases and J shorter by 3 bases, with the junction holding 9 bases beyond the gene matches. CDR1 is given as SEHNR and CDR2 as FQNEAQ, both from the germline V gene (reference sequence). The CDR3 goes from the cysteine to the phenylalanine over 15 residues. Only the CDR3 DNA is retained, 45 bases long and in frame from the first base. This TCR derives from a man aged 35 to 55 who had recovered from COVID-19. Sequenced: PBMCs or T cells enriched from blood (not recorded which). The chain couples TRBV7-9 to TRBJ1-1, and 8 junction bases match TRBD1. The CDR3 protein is CASRAQGALDTEAFF. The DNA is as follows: TGTGCCAGCAGGGCGCAGGGGGCGCTGGACACTGAAGCTTTCTTT.